This entry lists 13 T cell receptor beta chains sequenced from one sample in a study of CD8+ T cells in alopecia areata. Cells pooled from cutaneous lymph nodes were sorted on CD4, CD8alpha, NKG2D, NKG2ACE and other markers. As the sequencing template, cDNA was produced by extracting RNA and reverse transcribing it. The assay was immunoSEQ multiplex PCR, and TCRdb's table has in-frame clones only and misses some. Observed in the sample are approximately 300,000 clones, none of them singletons. Input material: CD4+ T cells sorted from a lymph node. Receptors were obtained from a C3H/HeJ mouse with alopecia areata. MHC haplotype of the mouse line: H2-k.

As for this clone: All gene names here are mouse names. With the read ending 4 residues before the CDR3 end, the germline J gene is used to fill in that end. The same CDR3 can be traced to other DNA sequences in this sample. The chain couples TRBV29 to TRBJ2-4; a possible D gene is TRBD1 (5 bases). V was shortened by 3 bases and J by 3 bases, with 7 bases between the two germline ends. In germline, CDR1 is MSHET, CDR2 SYDVDS. The CDR3 consists of 13 residues. CDR3 in amino acids: CASSFGQQNTLYF. The sequenced CDR3 bases are TGTGCTAGCAGTTTTGGACAACAAAAC.

As to this clone: These gene names are mouse names. Read coverage stops 4 residues before the CDR3 terminus; the germline J gene supplies the remainder. The chain carries TRBV5 and TRBJ1-1; 9 bases are a match to TRBD1. CDR1 and CDR2 from the germline V gene are LGHNA and YNLKQL (reference sequence). This CDR3 region has 15 residues. V lost 4 bases, J lost 4 bases, and 7 bases stayed unmatched. CDR3 amino acids: CASSLRDRDITEVFF. The sequenced part of the CDR3 DNA is TGTGCCAGCAGCCTCCGGGACAGGGATATCACA.

This clone showed up just a few times. The gene symbols are mouse symbols. The DNA ends 4 residues before the CDR3 does, and the rest of the CDR3 is filled in from the germline J gene. Other DNA sequences of this sample code for an identical CDR3. The gene calls are TRBV13-2 and TRBJ2-2, with 7 bases identical to TRBD2. Germline CDR1 and CDR2: NNHNN and SYGAGS (reference sequence). V gave up 5 bases and J gave up 0 bases; unmatched junction bases: 1. This CDR3 is built from 14 residues. The CDR3 spells CASGLGANTGQLYF. The CDR3 DNA, read in part, is TGTGCCAGCGGGCTGGGGGCAAACACCGGG.

This clone was observed a handful of times. The genes and germline here are from mouse. The sequence runs out 4 residues before the end of the CDR3; the remainder is reconstructed from the germline J gene. This sequence joins TRBV19 and TRBJ2-5, with D unresolved. There are 15 residues in the CDR3. Per germline, CDR1 FNHDT and CDR2 SITEND (reference sequence). The CDR3 sequence is CASSIKGLRRDTQYF. The part of the CDR3 DNA that was read is TGTGCCAGCAGTATAAAGGGTCTAAGGAGGGAC.

In regard to this clone: The gene names given are mouse names. The sequence runs out 4 residues before the end of the CDR3; the remainder is reconstructed from the germline J gene. The chain links TRBV19 to TRBJ2-5; D is possibly TRBD1 (6 bases). The CDR3 sequence is 13 residues long. Germline CDR1 reads FNHDT; CDR2 reads SITEND (reference sequence). Incomplete CDR3 DNA: TGTGCCAGCAGTATAAACAGGGAAGAC. This translates into CASSINRED. From start to end, the CDR3 is CASSINREDTQYF.

This clone was seen only a few times. The junction shows a germline mismatch at one end, possibly a read error. The gene symbols are mouse symbols. Sequencing ends 3 residues short of the CDR3 end; the germline J gene provides the rest. This sample also contains other DNA sequences that code for the same CDR3. This chain uses TRBV13-2 with TRBJ1-6, with 10 nucleotides matching TRBD1. TRBJ1-6 is marked as an open reading frame, function uncertain. Per germline, CDR1 NNHNN and CDR2 SYGAGS (reference sequence). This CDR3 is 15 amino acids long. CDR3 loop: CASGDDRGRNSPLYF. CDR3 DNA, as far as it was read: TGTGCCAGCGGCGATGACAGGGGGCGTAATTCGCCC.

This clone appeared a few times. The listed genes are named as in mouse. From the germline J gene comes the end of the CDR3, since the read stops 4 residues before it. The chain has TRBV13-3 and TRBJ2-1; the D gene is possibly TRBD2 (6 bases). Trimming took 4 bases from V and 3 from J, leaving 8 bases between them. Germline V CDR1 and CDR2: NNHDY, SYVADS. CDR3 length equals 13 residues. The covered CDR3 bases are TGTGCCAGCAGTAAGGGACTCTATGCT. This translates into CASSKGLYA. From start to end, the CDR3 is CASSKGLYAEQFF.

Concerning this clone: Gene names are mouse gene names. CDR3 in amino acids: CASRSNQDTQYF. The covered CDR3 bases are TGTGCCAGCAGGTCTAACCAAGAC. This chain uses TRBV14 with TRBJ2-5; D is unclear. Sequencing ends 4 residues short of the CDR3 end; the germline J gene provides the rest. CDR3 size: 12 residues. Germline CDR1 SGHDT, CDR2 FRDEAV. The V and J ends lost 5 bases and 0 bases respectively, with 4 bases between them. The full variable domain, rest sourced from reference TRBV14 and TRBJ2-5, is EAGVTQSPRYAVLQEGQAVSFWCDPISGHDTLYWYQQPRDQGPQLLVYFRDEAVIDNSQLPSDRFSAVRPKGTNSTLKIQSAKQGDTATYLCASRSNQDTQYFGPGTRLLVL.

The sample holds a few counts of this clone. Gene labels here are mouse ones. The read is 4 residues too short to cover the CDR3 end, so that end is filled in from the germline J gene. The chain is built from TRBV13-1 and TRBJ1-1; 11 positions match TRBD1. Germline V gene data show CDR1 as NSHNY and CDR2 as SYGAGN. V lost 4 bases to trimming and J lost 1 base; unmatched junction nucleotides: 3. This CDR3 contains 15 residues. The chain's CDR3 is CASSWTGGKNTEVFF. CDR3 DNA (partial): TGTGCCAGCAGTTGGACAGGGGGCAAAAACACA.

Details on this clone: A much larger clone differs from this one at a single base, so this may be a read error. The gene names here belong to mouse. The read terminates 4 residues ahead of where the CDR3 ends, so the germline J gene completes it. The J gene is TRBJ2-7, the V gene TRBV13-1; weak D call: TRBD1 (5 bases). This CDR3 has 12 residues. CDR1 and CDR2 (germline): NSHNY, SYGAGN. The ends were cut back, 2 bases at V and 3 bases at J, with 6 bases in the middle. CDR3 DNA (partial): TGTGCCAGCAGTGAAGACAGCTAT. The encoded protein is CASSEDSY. From start to end, the CDR3 is CASSEDSYEQYF.

Regarding this clone: The gene names here belong to mouse. The read ends 4 residues shy of where the CDR3 ends; the end is completed using the germline J gene. This sequence joins TRBV4 and TRBJ2-5; the match to TRBD2 covers 7 bases. With 5 bases clipped from V and 0 bases from J, the junction kept 8 bases outside the gene matches. Germline CDR1 LGHDT, CDR2 YNNKQL (reference sequence). This CDR3 is built from 16 residues. Here the CDR3 reads CASSPDWASNQDTQYF. The CDR3 DNA, read in part, is TGTGCCAGCAGCCCAGACTGGGCCTCTAACCAAGAC. The full variable domain, completed using reference TRBV4 and TRBJ2-5, is ETAVFQTPNYHVTQVGNEVSFNCKQTLGHDTMYWYKQDSKKLLKIMFSYNNKQLIVNETVPRRFSPQSSDKAHLNLRIKSVEPEDSAVYLCASSPDWASNQDTQYFGPGTRLLVL.

As concerns this clone: The gene names given are mouse names. The sequence runs out 4 residues before the end of the CDR3; the remainder is reconstructed from the germline J gene. The chain couples TRBV19 to TRBJ2-5, with TRBD2 matching over 10 bases. The ends lost 2 bases at V and 1 base at J; junction bases unmatched: 4. The CDR3 spans 16 residues. Germline-derived CDR1 and CDR2 are FNHDT and SITEND (reference sequence). The part of the CDR3 DNA that was read is TGTGCCAGCAGTATCCGACTGGGGGGATACCAAGAC. Amino acid sequence: CASSIRLGGYQD. The CDR3, in full, reads CASSIRLGGYQDTQYF.

With respect to this clone: Mouse gene names apply. The read halts 4 residues ahead of the CDR3 end, with the missing end drawn from the germline J gene. Within the sample, other DNA sequences also encode this same CDR3. The rearrangement uses TRBV13-1 and TRBJ2-3, with 11 bases fitting TRBD2. Trimming at V came to 0 bases and at J to 0 bases, leaving 0 bases not matched to a gene. The germline CDR1 and CDR2 sequences are NSHNY and SYGAGN. CDR3 length equals 16 residues. CDR3 protein: CASSDGLGGSAETLYF. Incomplete CDR3 DNA: TGTGCCAGCAGTGATGGACTGGGGGGGAGTGCAGAA.